Here is one TCR beta chain with its context. The data were taken from a study of OX40 agonist ivuxolimab in advanced cancers. Study details: Patients in the trial were receiving intravenous ivuxolimab every 2 weeks, at doses of 0.01 to 10 mg/kg.

This CDR3 comprises 16 residues. From germline, CDR1 is LNHDA and CDR2 SQIVND (reference sequence). V was pared by 4 bases and J by 2 bases, with 18 bases between. Method: immunoSEQ multiplex PCR; TCRdb's copy keeps in-frame clones and lacks some. The sample lists around 72,000 clones, roughly 81% occurring once. The TCR was taken from an adult with an advanced solid tumor such as melanoma, head and neck, liver or kidney cancer. The sequences come from CD4+ or CD8+ T cells sorted from blood, collected in a trial of the OX40 agonist ivuxolimab. The gene calls are TRBV19 and TRBJ2-7, with D possibly TRBD1 on 6 matching bases. The CDR3 nucleotides read TGTGCCAGTAGTACCTACAGGGAAGGAAGTACCTACGAGCAGTACTTC. Translation: CASSTYREGSTYEQYF. The complete variable domain, with remaining parts taken from reference TRBV19 and TRBJ2-7, reads DGGITQSPKYLFRKEGQNVTLSCEQNLNHDAMYWYRQDPGQGLRLIYYSQIVNDFQKGDIAEGYSVSREKKESFPLTVTSAQKNPTAFYLCASSTYREGSTYEQYFGPGTRLTVT.